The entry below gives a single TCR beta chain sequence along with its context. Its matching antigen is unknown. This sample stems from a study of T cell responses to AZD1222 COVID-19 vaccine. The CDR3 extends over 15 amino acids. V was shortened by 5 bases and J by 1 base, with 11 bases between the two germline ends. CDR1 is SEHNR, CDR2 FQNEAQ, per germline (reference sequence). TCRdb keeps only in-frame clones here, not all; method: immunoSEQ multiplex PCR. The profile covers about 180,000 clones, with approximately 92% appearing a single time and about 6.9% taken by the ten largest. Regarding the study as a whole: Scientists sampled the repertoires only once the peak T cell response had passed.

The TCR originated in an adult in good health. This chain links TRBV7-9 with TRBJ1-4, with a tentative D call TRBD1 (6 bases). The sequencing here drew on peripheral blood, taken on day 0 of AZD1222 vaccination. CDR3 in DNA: TGTGCCAGCAGCGTTTACAGGGTAACTAATGAAAAACTGTTTTTT. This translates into CASSVYRVTNEKLFF.